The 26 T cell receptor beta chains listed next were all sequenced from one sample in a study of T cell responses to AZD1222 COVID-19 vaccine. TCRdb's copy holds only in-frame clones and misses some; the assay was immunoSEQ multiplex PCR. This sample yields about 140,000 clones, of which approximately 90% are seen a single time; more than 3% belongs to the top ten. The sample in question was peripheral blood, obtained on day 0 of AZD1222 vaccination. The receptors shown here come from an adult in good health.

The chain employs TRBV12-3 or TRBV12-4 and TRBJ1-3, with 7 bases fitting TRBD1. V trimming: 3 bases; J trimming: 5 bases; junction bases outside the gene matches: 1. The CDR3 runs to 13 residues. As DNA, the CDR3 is TGTGCCAGCAGTTTGGGACAGCGAAACACCATATATTTT. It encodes CASSLGQRNTIYF.

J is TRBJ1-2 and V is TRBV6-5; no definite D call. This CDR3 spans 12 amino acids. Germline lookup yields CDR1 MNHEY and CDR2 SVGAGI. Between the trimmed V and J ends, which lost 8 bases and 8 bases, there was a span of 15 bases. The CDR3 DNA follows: TGTGCCAGCCATACGTCGGGAGACGGCTACACCTTC. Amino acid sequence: CASHTSGDGYTF.

The CDR3, as DNA: TGTGCCAGCAATACTAGCGGGAGTTACGAGCAGTACTTC. This codes for CASNTSGSYEQYF. The chain carries TRBV3-1 (or the pseudogene TRBV3-2) and TRBJ2-7; 11 nucleotides agree with TRBD2. The CDR3 extends over 13 amino acids. The J segment lost 4 bases and the V segment lost 7 bases, leaving 3 bases of the junction unmatched. CDR1 is LGHDT, CDR2 YNNKEL, per germline (reference sequence).

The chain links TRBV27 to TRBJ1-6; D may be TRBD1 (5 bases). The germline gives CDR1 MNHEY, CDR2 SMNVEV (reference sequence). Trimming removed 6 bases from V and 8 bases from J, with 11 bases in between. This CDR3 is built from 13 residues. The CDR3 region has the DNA TGTGCCAGCAGCGTCAGGGAGGATTCACCCCTCCACTTT. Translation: CASSVREDSPLHF.

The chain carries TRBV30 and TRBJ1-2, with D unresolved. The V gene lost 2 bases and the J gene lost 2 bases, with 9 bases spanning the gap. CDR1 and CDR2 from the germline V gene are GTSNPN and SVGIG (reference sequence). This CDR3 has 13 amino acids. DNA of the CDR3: TGTGCCTGGAGTAAGACAAGGAACTATGGCTACACCTTC. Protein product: CAWSKTRNYGYTF.

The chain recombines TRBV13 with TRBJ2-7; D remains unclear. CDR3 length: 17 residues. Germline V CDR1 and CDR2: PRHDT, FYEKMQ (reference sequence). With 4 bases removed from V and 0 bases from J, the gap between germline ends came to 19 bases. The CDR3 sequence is CASSSPLRPPFSYEQYF. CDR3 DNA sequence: TGTGCCAGCAGCTCCCCTCTTCGGCCTCCGTTCTCCTACGAGCAGTACTTC.

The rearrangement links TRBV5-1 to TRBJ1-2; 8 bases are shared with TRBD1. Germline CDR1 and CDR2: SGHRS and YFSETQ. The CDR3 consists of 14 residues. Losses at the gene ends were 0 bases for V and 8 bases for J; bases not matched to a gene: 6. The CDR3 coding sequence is TGCGCCAGCAGCTTGGGCGACAGGGGCGCGGGCTACACCTTC. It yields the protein CASSLGDRGAGYTF.

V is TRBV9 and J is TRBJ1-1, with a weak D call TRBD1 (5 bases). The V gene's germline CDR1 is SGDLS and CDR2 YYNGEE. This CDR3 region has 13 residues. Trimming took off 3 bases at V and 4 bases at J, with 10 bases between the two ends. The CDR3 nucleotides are TGTGCCAGCAGCGCCGGGGGGGGCACTGAAGCTTTCTTT. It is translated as CASSAGGGTEAFF.

The CDR3 DNA is TGTGCCAGCAGAATCTCGGGCGGGAGTGAGCAGTTCTTC. This sequence encodes CASRISGGSEQFF. V is TRBV11-2 and J is TRBJ2-1, with 7 positions matching TRBD2. Germline values: CDR1 SGHAT, CDR2 FQNNGV. The CDR3 has 13 residues. Trimming removed 6 bases from V and 9 bases from J; junction bases left unmatched: 8.

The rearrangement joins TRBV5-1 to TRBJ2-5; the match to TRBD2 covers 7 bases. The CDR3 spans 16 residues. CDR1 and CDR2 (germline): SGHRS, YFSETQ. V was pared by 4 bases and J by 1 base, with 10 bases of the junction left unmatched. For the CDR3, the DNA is TGCGCCAGCAGCAGGGGCGGGAGTCCAAGCCAAGAGACCCAGTACTTC. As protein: CASSRGGSPSQETQYF.

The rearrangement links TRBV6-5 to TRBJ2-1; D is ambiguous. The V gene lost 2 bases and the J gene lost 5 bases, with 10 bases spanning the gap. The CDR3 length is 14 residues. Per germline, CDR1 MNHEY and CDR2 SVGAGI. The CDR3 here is CASSYVAVDNEQFF. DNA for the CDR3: TGTGCCAGCAGTTACGTGGCAGTTGACAATGAGCAGTTCTTC.

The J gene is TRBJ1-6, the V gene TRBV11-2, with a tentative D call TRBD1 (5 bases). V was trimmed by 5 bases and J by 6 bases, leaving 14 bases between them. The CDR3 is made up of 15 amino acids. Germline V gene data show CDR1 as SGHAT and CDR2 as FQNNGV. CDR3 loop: CASSPGGTRNSPLHF. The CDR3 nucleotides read TGTGCCAGCAGCCCCGGCGGGACCCGTAATTCACCCCTCCACTTT.

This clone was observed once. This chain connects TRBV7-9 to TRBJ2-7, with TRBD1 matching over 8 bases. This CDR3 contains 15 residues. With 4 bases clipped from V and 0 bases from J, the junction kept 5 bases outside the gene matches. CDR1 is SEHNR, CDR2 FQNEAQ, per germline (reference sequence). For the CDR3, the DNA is TGTGCCAGCAGCTCCAGACAGGGGTACTCCTACGAGCAGTACTTC. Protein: CASSSRQGYSYEQYF.

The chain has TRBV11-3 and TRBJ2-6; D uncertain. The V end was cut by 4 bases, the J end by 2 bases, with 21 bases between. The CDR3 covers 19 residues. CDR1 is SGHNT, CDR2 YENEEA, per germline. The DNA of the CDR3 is TGTGCCAGCAGCTCATCTTGGGCCCACGGACGGGCTGGGGCCAACGTCCTGACTTTC. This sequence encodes CASSSSWAHGRAGANVLTF.

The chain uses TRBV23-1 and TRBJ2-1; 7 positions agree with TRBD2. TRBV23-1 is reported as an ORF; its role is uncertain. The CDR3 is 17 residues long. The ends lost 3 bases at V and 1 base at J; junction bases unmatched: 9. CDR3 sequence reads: CASSHIWEGPSYNEQFF. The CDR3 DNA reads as TGCGCCAGCAGTCATATATGGGAGGGGCCATCCTACAATGAGCAGTTCTTC.

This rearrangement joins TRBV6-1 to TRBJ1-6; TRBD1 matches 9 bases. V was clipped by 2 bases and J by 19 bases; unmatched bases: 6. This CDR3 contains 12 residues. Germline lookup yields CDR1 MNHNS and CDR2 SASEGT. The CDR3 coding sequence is TGTGCCAGCAGTGAACCCGACAGGGGGTATCACTTT. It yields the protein CASSEPDRGYHF.

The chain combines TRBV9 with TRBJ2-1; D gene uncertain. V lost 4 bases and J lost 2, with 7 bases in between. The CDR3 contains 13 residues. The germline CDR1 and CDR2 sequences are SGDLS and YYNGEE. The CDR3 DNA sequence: TGTGCCAGCAGCTCGGACGCCTACAATGAGCAGTTCTTC. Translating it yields CASSSDAYNEQFF.

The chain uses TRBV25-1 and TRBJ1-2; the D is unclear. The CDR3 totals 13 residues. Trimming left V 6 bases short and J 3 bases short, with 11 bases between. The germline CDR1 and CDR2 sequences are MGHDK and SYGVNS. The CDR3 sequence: CASSSGQHYGYTF. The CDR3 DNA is TGTGCCAGCAGCTCCGGGCAGCACTATGGCTACACCTTC.

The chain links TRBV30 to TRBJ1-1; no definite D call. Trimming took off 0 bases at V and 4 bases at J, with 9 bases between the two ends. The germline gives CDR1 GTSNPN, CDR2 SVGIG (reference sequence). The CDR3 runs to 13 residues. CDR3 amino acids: CAWSVRGSTEAFF. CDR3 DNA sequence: TGTGCCTGGAGTGTTCGAGGGTCCACTGAAGCTTTCTTT.

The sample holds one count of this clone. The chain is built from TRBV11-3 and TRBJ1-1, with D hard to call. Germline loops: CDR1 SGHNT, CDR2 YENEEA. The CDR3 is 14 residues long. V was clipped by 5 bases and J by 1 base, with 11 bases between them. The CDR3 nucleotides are TGTGCCAGCAGCCCCCGACCTACGAACACTGAAGCTTTCTTT. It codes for CASSPRPTNTEAFF.

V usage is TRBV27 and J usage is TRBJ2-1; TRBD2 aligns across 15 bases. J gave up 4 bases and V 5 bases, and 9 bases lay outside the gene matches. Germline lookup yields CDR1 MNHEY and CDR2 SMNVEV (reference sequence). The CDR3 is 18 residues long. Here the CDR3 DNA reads TGTGCCAGCAGTCCTCGGACTAGCGGGGGGGCTCAGTACAATGAGCAGTTCTTC. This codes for CASSPRTSGGAQYNEQFF.

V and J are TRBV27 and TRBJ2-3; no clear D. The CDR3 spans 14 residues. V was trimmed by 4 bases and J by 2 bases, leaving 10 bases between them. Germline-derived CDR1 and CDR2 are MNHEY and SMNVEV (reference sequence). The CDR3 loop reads CASSSRTNTDTQYF. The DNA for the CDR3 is TGTGCCAGCAGTTCCCGGACCAACACAGATACGCAGTATTTT.

The CDR3 sequence: CAWSVPSRGRKQPQHF. The CDR3 bases are TGTGCCTGGAGTGTACCAAGCAGGGGGCGTAAGCAGCCCCAGCATTTT. V is TRBV30 and J is TRBJ1-5; 8 positions agree with TRBD1. The CDR3 is 16 residues long. J lost 7 bases, V lost 0 bases, and 11 bases had no gene match. Germline V gives CDR1 GTSNPN, CDR2 SVGIG (reference sequence).

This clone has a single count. The CDR3 is CSVETGATNEKLFF. The CDR3 DNA is TGCAGCGTGGAAACAGGTGCTACTAATGAAAAACTGTTTTTT. This chain links TRBV29-1 with TRBJ1-4, with D possibly matching TRBD1 (5 bases). From germline, CDR1 is SQVTM and CDR2 ANQGSEA. Between the trimmed V and J ends, which lost 6 bases and 2 bases, there was a span of 13 bases. This CDR3 is built from 14 residues.

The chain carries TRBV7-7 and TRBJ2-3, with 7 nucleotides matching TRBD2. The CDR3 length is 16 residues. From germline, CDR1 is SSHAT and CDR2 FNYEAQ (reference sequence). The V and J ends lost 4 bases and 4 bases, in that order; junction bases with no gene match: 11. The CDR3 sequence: CASSSLGGGAADTQYF. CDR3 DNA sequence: TGTGCCAGCAGCTCCCTCGGGGGAGGGGCGGCAGATACGCAGTATTTT.

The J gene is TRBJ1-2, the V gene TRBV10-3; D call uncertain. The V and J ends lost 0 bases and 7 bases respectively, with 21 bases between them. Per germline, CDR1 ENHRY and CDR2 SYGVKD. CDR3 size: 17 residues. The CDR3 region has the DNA TGTGCCATCAGTGAGTCTGCTCTTGAGCCTCTCTTAGGTGGCTACACCTTC. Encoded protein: CAISESALEPLLGGYTF.